The 12 T cell receptor beta chains listed next were all sequenced from one sample in a study of OX40 agonist ivuxolimab in advanced cancers. Clones were sequenced by immunoSEQ multiplex PCR, and TCRdb holds only the in-frame ones, with some missing. Of about 12,000 clones detected, roughly 90% appear once; the ten largest clones hold 73%. The sample in question was CD4+ or CD8+ T cells sorted from blood, obtained in a trial of the OX40 agonist ivuxolimab. Receptors were obtained from an adult with an advanced solid tumor such as melanoma, head and neck, liver or kidney cancer.

The rearrangement links TRBV27 to TRBJ2-2; 8 positions match TRBD2. Germline assignment: CDR1 MNHEY and CDR2 SMNVEV (reference sequence). The CDR3 is 16 residues long. The V segment lost 0 bases and the J segment 6 bases; nucleotides outside the gene matches: 6. CDR3 loop: CASSLSNGRAPGELFF. The CDR3 DNA reads as TGTGCCAGCAGTTTATCGAACGGGAGGGCCCCCGGGGAGCTGTTTTTT.

The chain combines TRBV27 with TRBJ1-1; D ambiguous. This CDR3 is built from 11 residues. The V end lost 8 bases, the J end lost 1 base, and 5 bases lay between the germline ends. Germline values: CDR1 MNHEY, CDR2 SMNVEV (reference sequence). In DNA form, the CDR3 reads TGTGCCAGCCGCAGGAACACTGAAGCTTTCTTT. Translating gives CASRRNTEAFF.

V usage is TRBV7-6 and J usage is TRBJ2-1; perhaps TRBD2 as D (5 bases). The CDR3 totals 16 residues. Trimming shortened V by 0 bases and J by 4 bases, and 13 bases separated the two germline ends. Germline CDR1 reads SGHVS; CDR2 reads FNYEAQ. The CDR3 DNA is TGTGCCAGCAGCTTAGCGCGGGCGACGGATTACAATGAGCAGTTCTTC. This gives the protein CASSLARATDYNEQFF. The complete variable domain, with remaining parts taken from reference TRBV7-6 and TRBJ2-1, reads GAGVSQSPRYKVTKRGQDVALRCDPISGHVSLYWYRQALGQGPEFLTYFNYEAQQDKSGLPNDRFSAERPEGSISTLTIQRTEQRDSAMYRCASSLARATDYNEQFFGPGTRLTVL.

The chain joins TRBV10-3 to TRBJ2-7; D remains unclear. V lost 3 bases, J lost 3 bases, and 12 bases lay in between. There are 14 residues in the CDR3. Germline CDR1 ENHRY, CDR2 SYGVKD. This CDR3 is CAISDTGLGYEQYF. The CDR3 DNA follows: TGTGCCATCAGTGACACCGGGTTGGGCTACGAGCAGTACTTC.

V is TRBV6-1 and J is TRBJ2-7, with 7 bases that match TRBD1. The CDR3 covers 14 residues. Trimming removed 6 bases from V and 1 base from J; junction bases left unmatched: 6. The germline V gene encodes CDR1 MNHNS and CDR2 SASEGT. The CDR3 loop reads CASSPGTVSYEQYF. CDR3 nucleotides: TGTGCCAGCAGCCCTGGGACAGTGTCCTACGAGCAGTACTTC.

The rearrangement joins TRBV2 to TRBJ2-1, with 13 nucleotides matching TRBD2. This CDR3 spans 20 amino acids. Germline V gene sequence: CDR1 SNHLY, CDR2 FYNNEI. Losses at the gene ends were 7 bases for V and 2 bases for J; bases not matched to a gene: 17. In DNA form, the CDR3 reads TGTGCCAGCACCCCTAAGGGGGAACTAGCGGGAGGGCCGCCCTACAATGAGCAGTTCTTC. Encoded protein: CASTPKGELAGGPPYNEQFF.

The chain is built from TRBV4-1 and TRBJ2-5, with TRBD2 as a possible D gene (6 bases). CDR1 is MGHRA, CDR2 YSYEKL, per germline. The V and J ends lost 1 base and 2 bases respectively, with 14 bases between them. The CDR3 consists of 16 residues. The CDR3 spells CASSQVSGLRQETQYF. CDR3 nucleotide sequence: TGCGCCAGCAGCCAAGTTTCTGGACTACGACAAGAGACCCAGTACTTC.

The rearrangement uses TRBV15 and TRBJ1-5, with a tentative D call TRBD1 (5 bases). This CDR3 has 14 residues. Per germline, CDR1 LNHNV and CDR2 YYDKDF (reference sequence). V shed 3 bases and J shed 0 bases, with 6 bases lying between them. CDR3: CATSRDNSNQPQHF. The CDR3 DNA is TGTGCCACCAGCAGGGACAATAGCAATCAGCCCCAGCATTTT.

The V gene is TRBV19, the J gene TRBJ1-5, with TRBD1 as a possible D gene (5 bases). Germline V gene sequence: CDR1 LNHDA, CDR2 SQIVND (reference sequence). V gave up 6 bases and J gave up 0 bases, with 15 bases separating them. This CDR3 region has 16 residues. CDR3 DNA: TGTGCCAGTAGCCCCAGTGGGGGGTATAGCAATCAGCCCCAGCATTTT. This gives the protein CASSPSGGYSNQPQHF. Full variable domain (remainder filled in from reference TRBV19 and TRBJ1-5): DGGITQSPKYLFRKEGQNVTLSCEQNLNHDAMYWYRQDPGQGLRLIYYSQIVNDFQKGDIAEGYSVSREKKESFPLTVTSAQKNPTAFYLCASSPSGGYSNQPQHFGDGTRLSIL.

V and J are TRBV2 and TRBJ1-5; a possible D gene is TRBD1 (5 bases). CDR1 and CDR2 (germline): SNHLY, FYNNEI. The V gene lost 4 bases and the J gene lost 6 bases, with 19 bases spanning the gap. This CDR3 contains 16 residues. The CDR3: CASSAKGLKFLQPQHF. The CDR3 DNA follows: TGTGCCAGCAGTGCAAAGGGGCTGAAATTCCTTCAGCCCCAGCATTTT.

The gene calls are TRBV13 and TRBJ1-1, with no clear D. Between the trimmed V and J ends, which lost 7 bases and 1 base, there was a span of 10 bases. The CDR3 contains 13 residues. From germline, CDR1 is PRHDT and CDR2 FYEKMQ (reference sequence). The CDR3, as DNA: TGTGCCAGCACCCTATTACAGAACACTGAAGCTTTCTTT. The encoded protein is CASTLLQNTEAFF.

V and J are TRBV19 and TRBJ2-7; 13 positions match TRBD2. V gave up 5 bases and J gave up 0 bases; unmatched junction bases: 10. CDR1 is LNHDA and CDR2 is SQIVND in the germline V gene (reference sequence). This CDR3 has 18 amino acids. The DNA of the CDR3 is TGTGCCAGTAGTCCGGGACTAGCGGGAATACCGTACTCCTACGAGCAGTACTTC. The encoded protein is CASSPGLAGIPYSYEQYF.